The 30 T cell receptor beta chains given below trace back to one sample, sequenced in a study of blood T cell repertoires in COVID-19. TCRdb keeps only in-frame clones here, not all; method: immunoSEQ multiplex PCR. In the table there are about 92,000 clones, roughly 76% of which are singletons. Sequencing input: peripheral blood. The receptors were sampled from a woman over 75 with active or convalescent COVID-19.

This clone was detected only once. The V call is TRBV7-2, the J call TRBJ1-5, with a tentative D call TRBD1 (5 bases). Between the trimmed V and J ends, which lost 4 bases and 2 bases, there was a span of 12 bases. Germline CDR1 is SGHTA and CDR2 is FQGNSA. There are 15 residues in the CDR3. The CDR3 nucleotides are TGTGCCAGCAGCTGGGTGGTAGGGGGCAATCAGCCCCAGCATTTT. The encoded protein is CASSWVVGGNQPQHF.

Here the CDR3 reads CAISESPTGGIGGTEAFF. The CDR3 DNA sequence: TGTGCCATCAGTGAGTCGCCAACTGGAGGGATAGGCGGGACTGAAGCTTTCTTT. The V gene is TRBV10-3, the J gene TRBJ1-1; D unclear. This CDR3 has 18 residues. Trimming stripped 0 bases from V and 5 bases from J, with 22 bases between. The germline gives CDR1 ENHRY, CDR2 SYGVKD.

V gene TRBV19 combines with J gene TRBJ1-2, with TRBD1 as a possible D gene (5 bases). CDR3 size: 14 residues. V was clipped by 5 bases and J by 7 bases, with 17 bases between them. From germline, CDR1 is LNHDA and CDR2 SQIVND (reference sequence). CDR3 sequence: CASSPGGGVSGYTF. CDR3 coding DNA: TGTGCCAGTAGTCCCGGTGGGGGGGTCAGTGGCTACACCTTC.

The chain joins TRBV15 to TRBJ2-7, with 9 bases identical to TRBD2. Germline V gene sequence: CDR1 LNHNV, CDR2 YYDKDF (reference sequence). Losses at the gene ends were 0 bases for V and 0 bases for J; bases not matched to a gene: 6. The CDR3 spans 17 residues. CDR3 in DNA: TGTGCCACCAGCAGAGACCCCCTAGCGGGGAACTCCTACGAGCAGTACTTC. It codes for CATSRDPLAGNSYEQYF. Full variable domain (outside the CDR3, taken from reference TRBV15 and TRBJ2-7): DAMVIQNPRYQVTQFGKPVTLSCSQTLNHNVMYWYQQKSSQAPKLLFHYYDKDFNNEADTPDNFQSRRPNTSFCFLDIRSPGLGDTAMYLCATSRDPLAGNSYEQYFGPGTRLTVT.

The V and J genes are TRBV7-8 and TRBJ2-1, with D possibly being TRBD2 (6 bases). CDR1 and CDR2 (germline): SGHVS, FQNEAQ. The V end was cut by 1 base, the J end by 4 bases, with 20 bases between. The CDR3 spans 18 residues. CDR3 nucleotide sequence: TGTGCCAGCAGCTTAGGCCGGTTATGGCGGGATATGTACAATGAGCAGTTCTTC. It yields the protein CASSLGRLWRDMYNEQFF.

The V gene is TRBV7-2, the J gene TRBJ2-5; the match to TRBD1 covers 8 bases. There are 14 residues in the CDR3. V trimming: 5 bases; J trimming: 4 bases; junction bases outside the gene matches: 6. Germline CDR1 reads SGHTA; CDR2 reads FQGNSA. CDR3 in DNA: TGTGCCAGCAGCGTTGGACAGGGAACAGAGACCCAGTACTTC. Translating gives CASSVGQGTETQYF.

The chain links TRBV5-6 to TRBJ2-6; tentatively, D is TRBD1 (6 bases). The V gene lost 4 bases and the J gene lost 0 bases, with 11 bases spanning the gap. The CDR3 has 16 residues. CDR1 and CDR2 from the germline V gene are SGHDT and YYEEEE. CDR3 bases: TGTGCCAGCAGCAGAGGACAGATCTCTGGGGCCAACGTCCTGACTTTC. This codes for CASSRGQISGANVLTF.

There are a few counts of this clone. V usage is TRBV6-5 and J usage is TRBJ2-7; 9 bases are shared with TRBD1. CDR1 is MNHEY and CDR2 is SVGAGI in the germline V gene. The CDR3 is 12 residues long. V dropped 6 bases and J dropped 6; count of bases not matched to a gene: 3. The CDR3 coding sequence is TGTGCCAGCAGCCTGACAGGGGGCGAGCAGTACTTC. Translating it yields CASSLTGGEQYF.

The chain employs TRBV19 and TRBJ2-7; 11 bases line up with TRBD1. With 8 bases clipped from V and 5 bases from J, the junction kept 8 bases outside the gene matches. Germline CDR1 reads LNHDA; CDR2 reads SQIVND (reference sequence). This CDR3 is 14 amino acids long. The CDR3 coding sequence is TGTGCCAGTCGGGGGTCGGGACAGGGGGACGAGCAGTACTTC. It specifies CASRGSGQGDEQYF.

CDR3 loop: CASSGPGQVLYSNQPQHF. The DNA for the CDR3 is TGTGCCAGTAGTGGACCGGGACAGGTCCTATATAGCAATCAGCCCCAGCATTTT. The gene calls are TRBV19 and TRBJ1-5; 8 nucleotides agree with TRBD1. CDR1 and CDR2 (germline): LNHDA, SQIVND (reference sequence). V lost 5 bases, J lost 0 bases, and 12 bases stayed unmatched. The CDR3 has 18 residues.

This clone was found once. The V and J genes are TRBV5-4 and TRBJ1-2, with 10 bases fitting TRBD1. V lost 2 bases to trimming and J lost 2 bases; unmatched junction nucleotides: 6. Germline lookup yields CDR1 SGHNT and CDR2 YYREEE (reference sequence). CDR3 length equals 16 residues. CDR3 residues: CASSLGDRGQNYGYTF. The CDR3 DNA follows: TGTGCCAGCAGCTTAGGGGACAGGGGACAAAACTATGGCTACACCTTC. Supplemented by reference TRBV5-4 and TRBJ1-2, the full variable domain reads ETGVTQSPTHLIKTRGQQVTLRCSSQSGHNTVSWYQQALGQGPQFIFQYYREEENGRGNFPPRFSGLQFPNYSSELNVNALELDDSALYLCASSLGDRGQNYGYTFGSGTRLTVV.

The J gene is TRBJ1-1, the V gene TRBV27; TRBD1 might be the D (5 bases). The CDR3 has 14 amino acids. The V end lost 6 bases, the J end lost 5 bases, and 16 bases lay between the germline ends. Germline V gives CDR1 MNHEY, CDR2 SMNVEV (reference sequence). CDR3 coding DNA: TGTGCCAGCAGGCAGGGTCTAAGGAAGACTGAAGCTTTCTTT. It is translated as CASRQGLRKTEAFF.

The chain couples TRBV7-2 to TRBJ2-5, with D perhaps TRBD1 (6 bases). The ends were cut back, 4 bases at V and 3 bases at J, with 24 bases in the middle. The CDR3 spans 18 residues. Germline CDR1 is SGHTA and CDR2 is FQGNSA. The CDR3 DNA reads TGTGCCAGCAGCTCCCAGGGGCCCCTCATCGTCGGAAAAGAGACCCAGTACTTC. Translating gives CASSSQGPLIVGKETQYF.

The chain carries TRBV7-9 and TRBJ1-3; D is undetermined. The V and J ends lost 1 base and 8 bases respectively, with 12 bases between them. The V gene's germline CDR1 is SEHNR and CDR2 FQNEAQ (reference sequence). The CDR3 has 14 amino acids. The CDR3 sequence: CASSLVGGVDTIYF. The CDR3 DNA reads TGTGCCAGCAGCTTAGTAGGCGGCGTAGACACCATATATTTT.

J is TRBJ2-5 and V is TRBV19; D might be TRBD1 (6 bases). The CDR3 consists of 15 residues. CDR1 and CDR2 from the germline V gene are LNHDA and SQIVND (reference sequence). V lost 1 base and J 2 bases, leaving 11 bases between the germline ends. The CDR3 sequence: CASSIGQGRQETQYF. The CDR3 DNA sequence: TGTGCCAGTAGTATAGGGCAGGGGCGTCAAGAGACCCAGTACTTC. Full variable domain (remainder filled in from reference TRBV19 and TRBJ2-5): DGGITQSPKYLFRKEGQNVTLSCEQNLNHDAMYWYRQDPGQGLRLIYYSQIVNDFQKGDIAEGYSVSREKKESFPLTVTSAQKNPTAFYLCASSIGQGRQETQYFGPGTRLLVL.

This clone has only one observation. This sequence joins TRBV3-1 (or the pseudogene TRBV3-2) and TRBJ1-1; D is perhaps TRBD1 (5 bases). The ends were cut back, 3 bases at V and 1 base at J, with 9 bases in the middle. The V gene's germline CDR1 is LGHDT and CDR2 YNNKEL (reference sequence). This CDR3 has 14 amino acids. The CDR3 sequence is CASSHGGENTEAFF. The CDR3 nucleotides are TGTGCCAGCAGCCACGGGGGGGAGAACACTGAAGCTTTCTTT.

The chain has TRBV5-1 and TRBJ1-1; no reliable D call. The germline V gene encodes CDR1 SGHRS and CDR2 YFSETQ. The CDR3 contains 15 residues. V lost 5 bases and J 5 bases, leaving 19 bases between the germline ends. The chain's CDR3 is CASRFVQAGGTEAFF. Written as DNA, the CDR3 is TGCGCCAGCAGGTTTGTCCAGGCGGGTGGAACTGAAGCTTTCTTT.

V gene TRBV27 combines with J gene TRBJ1-2, with 8 bases identical to TRBD1. The ends lost 8 bases at V and 6 bases at J; junction bases unmatched: 17. CDR1 is MNHEY, CDR2 SMNVEV, per germline (reference sequence). The CDR3 is made up of 16 amino acids. The CDR3, as DNA: TGTGCCAGCGTAGGCCGGGGGGACAGGATGAGGAATGGCTACACCTTC. As protein: CASVGRGDRMRNGYTF.

This chain links TRBV7-9 with TRBJ2-7; weak D call: TRBD1 (6 bases). Trimming stripped 5 bases from V and 5 bases from J, with 13 bases between. From germline, CDR1 is SEHNR and CDR2 FQNEAQ (reference sequence). The CDR3 consists of 13 residues. In nucleotides, the CDR3 is TGTGCCAGCAGCACAGGGATGGGGAACGAGCAGTACTTC. As protein: CASSTGMGNEQYF. The whole variable domain, remainder taken from reference TRBV7-9 and TRBJ2-7, is DTGVSQNPRHKITKRGQNVTFRCDPISEHNRLYWYRQTLGQGPEFLTYFQNEAQLEKSRLLSDRFSAERPKGSFSTLEIQRTEQGDSAMYLCASSTGMGNEQYFGPGTRLTVT.

CDR3 in DNA: TGCGCCAGCAGCTTCCCCGGGACAGGGGACTATGGCTACACCTTC. Translation: CASSFPGTGDYGYTF. The chain recombines TRBV5-1 with TRBJ1-2, with TRBD1 matching over 10 bases. This CDR3 spans 15 amino acids. After removal of 2 bases from V and 3 bases from J, the junction contained 4 bases not matched to a gene. The germline CDR1 and CDR2 sequences are SGHRS and YFSETQ.

The genes are TRBV19 and TRBJ2-4; TRBD2 might be the D (6 bases). This CDR3 region has 14 residues. Germline V gives CDR1 LNHDA, CDR2 SQIVND (reference sequence). With 3 bases removed from V and 7 bases from J, the gap between germline ends came to 13 bases. The CDR3 spells CASSIGGPGNIQYF. The CDR3 DNA reads as TGTGCCAGTAGTATCGGGGGACCAGGGAACATTCAGTACTTC.

The chain has TRBV6-5 and TRBJ1-3; D possibly corresponds to TRBD1 (5 bases). This CDR3 spans 16 amino acids. Per the germline V gene, CDR1 is MNHEY and CDR2 is SVGAGI. The V end lost 0 bases, the J end lost 4 bases, and 13 bases lay between the germline ends. CDR3 region: CASSYSSTGGGNTIYF. CDR3 nucleotides: TGTGCCAGCAGTTACTCGTCAACCGGGGGAGGAAACACCATATATTTT.

This CDR3 reads CASSESGGVMNTEAFF. The CDR3 bases are TGTGCCAGCAGTGAAAGTGGCGGTGTAATGAACACTGAAGCTTTCTTT. V and J are TRBV6-1 and TRBJ1-1; D is undetermined. CDR1 is MNHNS, CDR2 SASEGT, per germline. There are 16 residues in the CDR3. V lost 2 bases to trimming and J lost 0 bases, with 13 bases between them.

V usage is TRBV5-8 and J usage is TRBJ1-2; D unresolved. Looked up from germline, CDR1 is SGHTS and CDR2 is YDEGEE. V gave up 0 bases and J gave up 0 bases, with 9 bases separating them. This CDR3 region has 15 residues. The chain's CDR3 is CASSLGGLANYGYTF. In DNA form, the CDR3 reads TGTGCCAGCAGCTTGGGAGGATTAGCTAACTATGGCTACACCTTC.

The chain links TRBV19 to TRBJ2-2; D possibly corresponds to TRBD2 (7 bases). The CDR3 is made up of 16 amino acids. Germline V CDR1 and CDR2: LNHDA, SQIVND (reference sequence). Trimming took off 10 bases at V and 3 bases at J, with 21 bases between the two ends. CDR3 amino acids: CATQGGTSADTGELFF. As DNA, the CDR3 is TGTGCCACCCAAGGGGGAACTAGCGCTGACACCGGGGAGCTGTTTTTT.

The chain employs TRBV9 and TRBJ2-3; D may be TRBD2 (6 bases). Germline CDR1 and CDR2: SGDLS and YYNGEE. V was trimmed by 4 bases and J by 2 bases, leaving 11 bases between them. CDR3 length: 14 amino acids. This CDR3 is CASSRDFYTDTQYF. The CDR3 region has the DNA TGTGCCAGCAGCCGGGACTTTTACACAGATACGCAGTATTTT.

The CDR3, as DNA: TGCGCCAGCAGCCGGGAGACAGGGGTCAATCAGCCCCAGCATTTT. The encoded protein is CASSRETGVNQPQHF. The chain employs TRBV4-1 and TRBJ1-5; 8 nucleotides line up with TRBD1. Germline CDR1 MGHRA, CDR2 YSYEKL. This CDR3 has 15 amino acids. V trimming: 4 bases; J trimming: 3 bases; junction bases outside the gene matches: 5.

As for this clone: At one of its ends the junction is not consistent with the germline gene, which may arise from a read error. The chain carries TRBV6-1 and TRBJ2-1, with D perhaps TRBD1 (6 bases). Germline V lookup: CDR1 MNHNS, CDR2 SASEGT. The CDR3 is 12 amino acids. The CDR3 sequence: CASSEGQGSPFF. CDR3 bases: TGTGCCAGCAGCGAAGGGCAGGGGTCGCCGTTCTTC.

The rearrangement uses TRBV4-1 and TRBJ2-7, with a possible D match to TRBD1 (5 bases). CDR1 is MGHRA, CDR2 YSYEKL, per germline. The CDR3 has 15 amino acids. Trimming stripped 4 bases from V and 5 bases from J, with 18 bases between. The CDR3 DNA sequence: TGCGCCAGCAGCCCAGGGCAGGGAAGGGGTAACGAGCAGTACTTC. It yields the protein CASSPGQGRGNEQYF.

The J gene is TRBJ1-1, the V gene TRBV28, with 8 bases fitting TRBD1. The germline gives CDR1 MDHEN, CDR2 SYDVKM. J lost 0 bases, V lost 5 bases, and 2 bases had no gene match. The CDR3 has 14 amino acids. The CDR3 nucleotides are TGTGCCAGCAGTCCAGGGGGCATGAACACTGAAGCTTTCTTT. Amino acids: CASSPGGMNTEAFF.